One and the same sample provided the 32 T cell receptor beta chains below, sequenced in a study of CD8+CD57+ T cells in acquired aplastic anemia. CDR3 and TCR beta VDJ profiling relied on a genomic DNA template. TCRdb re-analysed the reads in MiXCR, keeping a single row per CDR3 protein. Among hundreds of thousands of distinct CDR3 sequences, around half were seen once, and the ten largest hold about 8.3%. Only patients with CD8+CD57+ cell expansion on flow cytometry were chosen for sequencing. Sequenced input: sorted CD4+, CD8+, or CD8+CD57+ T cells (not recorded which) from PBMCs. The receptors were gathered from a human donor with aplastic anemia.

This clonotype appeared a few times. The genes are TRBV28 and TRBJ1-5; maybe TRBD1 (6 bases). Deletions cut 3 bases from V and 6 bases from J, with 12 bases between. The CDR3 is made up of 14 amino acids. Germline CDR1 reads MDHEN; CDR2 reads SYDVKM. The CDR3 region is CASSLHGGRQPQHF. DNA of the CDR3: TGTGCCAGCAGTTTGCATGGGGGGCGTCAGCCCCAGCATTTT.

The V call is TRBV5-5, the J call TRBJ1-2, with D perhaps TRBD1 (5 bases). V was clipped by 8 bases and J by 2 bases, with 10 bases between them. This CDR3 is built from 12 residues. Germline V CDR1 and CDR2: SGHKS, YYEKEE (reference sequence). CDR3 sequence (DNA): TGTGCCAGTGGACATGCGAACTATGGCTACACCTTC. This sequence encodes CASGHANYGYTF.

A remark on this clonotype: A much larger clone is a single base away; this may be a read error. The chain employs TRBV11-2 and TRBJ2-5, with D possibly being TRBD2 (6 bases). The CDR3 sequence is 16 residues long. CDR1 is SGHAT and CDR2 is FQNNGV in the germline V gene. The CDR3 region is CASSQIGGANRETQSF. The CDR3 nucleotides read TGTGCCAGCAGCCAAATCGGGGGAGCCAATCGGGAGACCCAGTCCTTC.

This sequence joins TRBV7-9 and TRBJ1-2; 8 bases are a match to TRBD1. CDR1 and CDR2 from the germline V gene are SEHNR and FQNEAQ (reference sequence). The CDR3 extends over 15 amino acids. The V segment lost 5 bases and the J segment 2 bases; nucleotides outside the gene matches: 7. In nucleotides, the CDR3 is TGTGCCAGCAGCGGTCGGACAGGGTCCAACTATGGCTACACCTTC. Residues: CASSGRTGSNYGYTF.

V and J are TRBV5-4 and TRBJ2-7; 7 bases are shared with TRBD1. CDR3 length equals 15 residues. V lost 3 bases to trimming and J lost 3 bases; unmatched junction nucleotides: 9. Germline V lookup: CDR1 SGHNT, CDR2 YYREEE (reference sequence). The CDR3 DNA sequence: TGTGCCAGCAGCTACGGGACAGCCTCCCTCTACGAGCAGTACTTC. Translation: CASSYGTASLYEQYF.

This clonotype has at least ten counts. The chain joins TRBV20-1 to TRBJ2-7; 10 bases are a match to TRBD2. The CDR3 is 14 residues long. V lost 5 bases, J lost 6 bases, and 10 bases stayed unmatched. Germline V lookup: CDR1 DFQATT, CDR2 SNEGSKA (reference sequence). The CDR3 sequence is CSARTGTSEVEQYF. In DNA form, the CDR3 reads TGCAGTGCTCGGACGGGGACTAGCGAGGTCGAGCAGTACTTC.

Concerning this clonotype itself: An end of the junction differs from the germline gene, which may be a read error. The rearrangement links TRBV24-1 to TRBJ2-1; TRBD1 might be the D (6 bases). CDR1 is KGHDR and CDR2 is SFDVKD in the germline V gene. This CDR3 is 10 amino acids long. The CDR3 reads CATSVRGLNF. CDR3 nucleotides: TGTGCCACCAGTGTGAGGGGGTTAAACTTC.

There are many counts of this clonotype. The CDR3 coding sequence is TGTGCCAGCAGGCCCGAGGGACGCTTGATCTTAAGAACTGAAGCTTTCTTT. This codes for CASRPEGRLILRTEAFF. This sequence joins TRBV7-9 and TRBJ1-1; tentative D call: TRBD1 (5 bases). CDR1 is SEHNR, CDR2 FQNEAQ, per germline (reference sequence). The ends were cut back, 6 bases at V and 5 bases at J, with 25 bases in the middle. This CDR3 contains 17 residues.

CDR3 bases: TGTGCCATCAGTGACCCCCCGGGTTCGACCGAGAGGGGAGAGACCCAGTACTTC. This encodes CAISDPPGSTERGETQYF. V gene TRBV10-3 combines with J gene TRBJ2-5; D may correspond to TRBD1 or TRBD2 (5 bases each). The CDR3 is 18 residues long. Trimming left V 3 bases short and J 4 bases short, with 24 bases between. From germline, CDR1 is ENHRY and CDR2 SYGVKD.

This clonotype was seen just once. The chain carries TRBV20-1 and TRBJ2-1; 9 nucleotides match TRBD2. Trimming took 6 bases from V and 5 from J; bases not matched to a gene: 11. This CDR3 spans 15 amino acids. CDR1 and CDR2 (germline): DFQATT, SNEGSKA (reference sequence). DNA for the CDR3: TGCAGTGCCCCGACCCCCCTAGCGGGGAACAATGAGCAGTTCTTC. It specifies CSAPTPLAGNNEQFF.

This chain uses TRBV29-1 with TRBJ1-2; D might be TRBD1 (6 bases). In germline, CDR1 is SQVTM, CDR2 ANQGSEA. The CDR3 runs to 10 residues. The germline V and J ends were trimmed by 5 bases and 6 bases, with 7 bases remaining between them. The CDR3 is CSVTGNGYTF. CDR3 DNA: TGCAGCGTTACAGGGAATGGCTACACCTTC.

The rearrangement joins TRBV6-1 to TRBJ1-5; D gene unclear. Germline V gene lookup returns CDR1 MNHNS and CDR2 SASEGT. The CDR3 spans 15 residues. Trimming cost V 6 bases and J 3 bases, with 15 bases left between them. The CDR3 loop reads CASRELGGTNQPQHF. CDR3 nucleotides: TGTGCCAGCAGAGAGCTGGGCGGAACCAATCAGCCCCAGCATTTT.

Of note for this clonotype: A much more abundant neighbour one base away suggests this may be a read error. The chain carries TRBV7-3 and TRBJ1-2; 8 bases are shared with TRBD1. V was clipped by 5 bases and J by 6 bases; unmatched bases: 11. Germline V CDR1 and CDR2: SGHTA, FQGTGA. The CDR3 spans 15 residues. The CDR3 DNA reads TGTGCCAGCAGCCCCGGTGGGCAGGGGGCCGATGGCTACACCTTC. It encodes CASSPGGQGADGYTF.

The table lists this clonotype with many counts. The chain recombines TRBV9 with TRBJ1-1; no reliable D call. Germline lookup yields CDR1 SGDLS and CDR2 YYNGEE. The CDR3 covers 17 residues. The ends were cut back, 3 bases at V and 4 bases at J, with 22 bases in the middle. CDR3 protein: CASSAGGPGRWITEAFF. DNA for the CDR3: TGTGCCAGCAGCGCCGGTGGTCCTGGTAGGTGGATCACTGAAGCTTTCTTT. Based on the CDR3 plus reference TRBV9 and TRBJ1-1, the full variable domain is DSGVTQTPKHLITATGQRVTLRCSPRSGDLSVYWYQQSLDQGLQFLIQYYNGEERAKGNILERFSAQQFPDLHSELNLSSLELGDSALYFCASSAGGPGRWITEAFFGQGTRLTVV.

This clonotype was detected many times. J is TRBJ2-3 and V is TRBV10-3, with 10 bases fitting TRBD1. Per the germline V gene, CDR1 is ENHRY and CDR2 is SYGVKD. This CDR3 is 16 amino acids long. Trimming at V came to 6 bases and at J to 4 bases, leaving 10 bases not matched to a gene. This CDR3 is CAIRADRGSSPDTQYF. In DNA form, the CDR3 reads TGTGCCATCAGAGCGGACAGGGGGTCTTCCCCAGATACGCAGTATTTT.

The J gene is TRBJ1-2, the V gene TRBV7-9; D not resolved. The CDR3 sequence is 15 residues long. Germline loops: CDR1 SEHNR, CDR2 FQNEAQ (reference sequence). Between the trimmed V and J ends, which lost 3 bases and 4 bases, there was a span of 15 bases. The CDR3 DNA reads as TGTGCCAGCAGCTTTGAGGTGGCGGGCTCCTATGGCTACACCTTC. Its translation: CASSFEVAGSYGYTF.

This rearrangement joins TRBV20-1 to TRBJ1-6, with no clear D. CDR3 length: 13 residues. Germline CDR1 and CDR2: DFQATT and SNEGSKA (reference sequence). Trimming took 3 bases from V and 5 from J, leaving 8 bases between them. The CDR3 spells CSASLQDNSPLHF. The CDR3 DNA reads TGCAGTGCTAGTTTGCAGGATAATTCACCCCTCCACTTT.

Worth noting for this clonotype: A much larger clone differs from this one at a single base, so this may be a read error. This chain connects TRBV28 to TRBJ1-5; D might be TRBD1 (5 bases). Germline V gives CDR1 MDHEN, CDR2 SYDVKM. The length of the CDR3 is 13 residues. The CDR3 reads CASRPTENQTQHF. The CDR3 DNA is TGTGCCAGCAGGCCGACAGAGAATCAGACCCAGCATTTT.

The gene calls are TRBV7-9 and TRBJ1-2; the D gene is possibly TRBD1 (5 bases). The CDR3 is 14 amino acids. With 5 bases removed from V and 6 bases from J, the gap between germline ends came to 16 bases. Germline values: CDR1 SEHNR, CDR2 FQNEAQ (reference sequence). CDR3 coding DNA: TGTGCCAGCAGCATCTCCGGGACTGGAGATGGCTACACCTTC. Amino acids: CASSISGTGDGYTF.

There are many counts of this clonotype. The chain uses TRBV29-1 and TRBJ1-3; 9 bases match TRBD1. The CDR3 loop spans 17 amino acids. Germline V gene data show CDR1 as SQVTM and CDR2 as ANQGSEA. The CDR3 sequence is CTNPRQDRGFSGNTIYF. The CDR3 coding sequence is TGCACCAATCCCCGCCAGGACAGGGGTTTCTCTGGAAACACCATATATTTT.

V gene TRBV5-1 combines with J gene TRBJ2-3; a possible D gene is TRBD1 (6 bases). Trimming took 0 bases from V and 0 from J, leaving 11 bases between them. Germline V CDR1 and CDR2: SGHRS, YFSETQ. The CDR3 covers 16 residues. For the CDR3, the DNA is TGCGCCAGCAGCTTGGAGGGGGTACCTAGCACAGATACGCAGTATTTT. This encodes CASSLEGVPSTDTQYF.

The rearrangement joins TRBV19 to TRBJ2-3; D is unclear. The V gene's germline CDR1 is LNHDA and CDR2 SQIVND (reference sequence). V lost 3 bases, J lost 5 bases, and 12 bases lay in between. CDR3 length: 14 amino acids. The CDR3 reads CASSISGSLDTQYF. The CDR3 DNA sequence: TGTGCCAGTAGTATCAGTGGATCCCTAGATACGCAGTATTTT.

The rearrangement uses TRBV2 and TRBJ2-7; 15 bases line up with TRBD2. The CDR3 length is 16 residues. Per germline, CDR1 SNHLY and CDR2 FYNNEI. After removal of 9 bases from V and 6 bases from J, the junction contained 12 bases not matched to a gene. CDR3 protein: CASYSTGTSGRPEQYF. The DNA of the CDR3 is TGTGCCAGTTACTCTACCGGGACTAGCGGGAGGCCCGAGCAGTACTTC.

This clonotype showed up just a few times. Here the CDR3 reads CASRGEIWGTNEKLFF. For the CDR3, the DNA is TGTGCCAGCAGGGGTGAAATATGGGGCACTAATGAAAAACTGTTTTTT. The rearrangement uses TRBV6-5 and TRBJ1-4, with a weak D call TRBD1 (5 bases). The CDR3 is 16 residues long. The V end was cut by 6 bases, the J end by 2 bases, with 16 bases between. Germline values: CDR1 MNHEY, CDR2 SVGAGI.

V and J are TRBV20-1 and TRBJ1-1; no definite D call. Germline values: CDR1 DFQATT, CDR2 SNEGSKA (reference sequence). The CDR3 runs to 13 residues. V lost 3 bases, J lost 1 base, and 9 bases lay in between. In DNA, the CDR3 is TGCAGTGCTAGTACCGCGAGGAACACTGAAGCTTTCTTT. This codes for CSASTARNTEAFF.

The rearrangement uses TRBV20-1 and TRBJ2-1; 10 bases fit TRBD2. The length of the CDR3 is 15 residues. V dropped 3 bases and J dropped 4; count of bases not matched to a gene: 6. Germline V CDR1 and CDR2: DFQATT, SNEGSKA (reference sequence). CDR3 loop: CSASAGTSVYNEQFF. The DNA of the CDR3 is TGCAGTGCTAGCGCTGGGACTAGCGTTTACAATGAGCAGTTCTTC.

This clonotype was picked up many times. The chain links TRBV7-6 to TRBJ2-1; TRBD2 agrees at 16 bases. Germline CDR1 SGHVS, CDR2 FNYEAQ. Unmatched junction bases numbered 9, after V lost 1 base and J lost 3 bases. The CDR3 extends over 20 amino acids. In nucleotides, the CDR3 is TGTGCCAGCAGCTTAGGTGTGGGACTAGCGGGAGGGAGATACTACAATGAGCAGTTCTTC. Its translation is CASSLGVGLAGGRYYNEQFF.

This clonotype was counted only a few times. The junction and the germline gene differ at one end; a read error may be behind it. This chain connects TRBV10-3 to TRBJ2-2, with 7 positions matching TRBD1. From germline, CDR1 is ENHRY and CDR2 SYGVKD. The CDR3 covers 15 residues. The CDR3 sequence is CASSSQTGLSGELFF. Written as DNA, the CDR3 is TGTGCCAGCAGTTCCCAGACAGGGCTGTCCGGGGAGCTGTTTTTT.

V usage is TRBV7-9 and J usage is TRBJ2-1, with 10 bases identical to TRBD2. The V gene's germline CDR1 is SEHNR and CDR2 FQNEAQ (reference sequence). The CDR3 consists of 16 residues. CDR3 sequence (DNA): TGTGCTTACCTTGACCTAGCGGGGGTCCTGGACAATGAGCAGTTCTTC. This translates into CAYLDLAGVLDNEQFF.

The chain combines TRBV7-9 with TRBJ2-7, with 7 bases matching TRBD1. V was clipped by 6 bases and J by 6 bases; unmatched bases: 11. This CDR3 region has 14 residues. CDR1 SEHNR and CDR2 FQNEAQ come from the germline V gene (reference sequence). The CDR3 DNA reads TGTGCCAGCAGTTCCCCCGGGACAGCTCTCGAGCAGTACTTC. Amino acid sequence: CASSSPGTALEQYF.

Many counts were recorded for this clonotype. V gene TRBV9 combines with J gene TRBJ1-6; D is ambiguous. Trimming took off 4 bases at V and 16 bases at J, with 12 bases between the two ends. This CDR3 has 11 residues. CDR1 is SGDLS and CDR2 is YYNGEE in the germline V gene. CDR3 sequence: CASSSSDQLHF. The CDR3 nucleotides are TGTGCCAGCAGCTCGTCGGATCAACTCCACTTT.

This chain connects TRBV15 to TRBJ2-5; D not certain. The CDR3 is 14 residues long. Germline values: CDR1 LNHNV, CDR2 YYDKDF (reference sequence). The germline V and J ends were trimmed by 3 bases and 4 bases, with 12 bases remaining between them. The CDR3 reads CATSSAEAGETQYF. CDR3 DNA: TGTGCCACCAGCAGTGCCGAAGCCGGAGAGACCCAGTACTTC. Looking up the rest from reference TRBV15 and TRBJ2-5 gives the full variable domain: DAMVIQNPRYQVTQFGKPVTLSCSQTLNHNVMYWYQQKSSQAPKLLFHYYDKDFNNEADTPDNFQSRRPNTSFCFLDIRSPGLGDTAMYLCATSSAEAGETQYFGPGTRLLVL.